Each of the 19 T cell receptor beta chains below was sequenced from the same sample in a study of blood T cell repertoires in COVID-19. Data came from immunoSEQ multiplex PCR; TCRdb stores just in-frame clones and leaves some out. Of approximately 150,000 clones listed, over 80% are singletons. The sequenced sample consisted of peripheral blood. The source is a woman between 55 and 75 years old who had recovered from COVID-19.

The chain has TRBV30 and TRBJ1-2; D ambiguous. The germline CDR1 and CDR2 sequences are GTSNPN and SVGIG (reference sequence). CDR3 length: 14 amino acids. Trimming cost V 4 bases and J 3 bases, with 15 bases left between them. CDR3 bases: TGTGCCTGGAACCCATCTAATTCCGACTATGGCTACACCTTC. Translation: CAWNPSNSDYGYTF.

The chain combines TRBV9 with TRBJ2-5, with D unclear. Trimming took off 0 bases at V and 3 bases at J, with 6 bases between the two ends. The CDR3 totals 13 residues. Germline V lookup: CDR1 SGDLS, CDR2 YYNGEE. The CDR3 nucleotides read TGTGCCAGCAGCGTAGAACAGAAAGAGACCCAGTACTTC. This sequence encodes CASSVEQKETQYF. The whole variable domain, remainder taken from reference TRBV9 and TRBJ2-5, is DSGVTQTPKHLITATGQRVTLRCSPRSGDLSVYWYQQSLDQGLQFLIQYYNGEERAKGNILERFSAQQFPDLHSELNLSSLELGDSALYFCASSVEQKETQYFGPGTRLLVL.

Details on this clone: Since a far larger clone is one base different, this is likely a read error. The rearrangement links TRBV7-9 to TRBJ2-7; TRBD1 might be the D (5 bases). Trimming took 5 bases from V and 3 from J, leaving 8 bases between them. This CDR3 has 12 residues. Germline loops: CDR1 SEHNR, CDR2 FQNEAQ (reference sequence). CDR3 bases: TGTGCCAGCAGCCCGGACAACTACGAGCAGTACTTC. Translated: CASSPDNYEQYF.

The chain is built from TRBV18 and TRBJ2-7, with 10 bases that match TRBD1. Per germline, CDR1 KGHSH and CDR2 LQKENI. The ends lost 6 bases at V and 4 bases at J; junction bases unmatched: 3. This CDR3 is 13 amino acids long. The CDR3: CASSGQGQYEQYF. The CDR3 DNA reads TGTGCCAGCTCGGGACAGGGGCAATACGAGCAGTACTTC.

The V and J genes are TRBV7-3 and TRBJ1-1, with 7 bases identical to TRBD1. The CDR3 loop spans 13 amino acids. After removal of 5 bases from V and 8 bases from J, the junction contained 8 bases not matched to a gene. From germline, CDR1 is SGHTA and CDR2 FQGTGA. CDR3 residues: CASSTIQGSEAFF. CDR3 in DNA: TGTGCCAGCAGCACAATACAGGGGAGCGAAGCTTTCTTT.

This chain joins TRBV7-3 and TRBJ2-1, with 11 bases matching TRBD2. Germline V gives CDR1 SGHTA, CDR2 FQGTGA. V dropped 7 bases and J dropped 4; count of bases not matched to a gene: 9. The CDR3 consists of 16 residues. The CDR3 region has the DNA TGTGCCAGCACCCTACAAACTAGCGGGGGATACAATGAGCAGTTCTTC. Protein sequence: CASTLQTSGGYNEQFF.

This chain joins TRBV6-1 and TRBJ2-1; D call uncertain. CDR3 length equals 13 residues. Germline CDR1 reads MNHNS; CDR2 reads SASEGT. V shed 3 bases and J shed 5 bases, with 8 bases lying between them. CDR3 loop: CASSESQNNEQFF. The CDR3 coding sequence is TGTGCCAGCAGTGAGTCCCAGAACAATGAGCAGTTCTTC.

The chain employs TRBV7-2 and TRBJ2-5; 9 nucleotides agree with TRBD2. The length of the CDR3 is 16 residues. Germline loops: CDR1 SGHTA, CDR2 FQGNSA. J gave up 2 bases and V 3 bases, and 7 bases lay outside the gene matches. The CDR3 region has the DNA TGTGCCAGCAGCTTCCAGCGGGGGGACTTACAAGAGACCCAGTACTTC. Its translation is CASSFQRGDLQETQYF.

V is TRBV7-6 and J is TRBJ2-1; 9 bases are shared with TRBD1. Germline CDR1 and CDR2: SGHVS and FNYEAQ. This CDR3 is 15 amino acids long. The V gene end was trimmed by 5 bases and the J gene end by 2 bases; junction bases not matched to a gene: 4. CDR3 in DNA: TGTGCCAGCAGCCAGACAGGGGGTACCTACAATGAGCAGTTCTTC. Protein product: CASSQTGGTYNEQFF.

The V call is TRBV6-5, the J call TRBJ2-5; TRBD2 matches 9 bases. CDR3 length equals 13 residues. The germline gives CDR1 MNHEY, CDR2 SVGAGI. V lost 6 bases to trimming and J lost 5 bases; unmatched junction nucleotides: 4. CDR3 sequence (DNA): TGTGCCAGCAGAGGCGGGGGGGAGGAGACCCAGTACTTC. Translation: CASRGGGEETQYF.

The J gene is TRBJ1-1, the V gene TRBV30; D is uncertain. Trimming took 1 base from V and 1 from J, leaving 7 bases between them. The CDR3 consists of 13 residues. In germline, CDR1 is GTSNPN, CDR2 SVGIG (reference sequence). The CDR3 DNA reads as TGTGCCTGGAGTGGGTCAGGGAACACTGAAGCTTTCTTT. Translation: CAWSGSGNTEAFF.

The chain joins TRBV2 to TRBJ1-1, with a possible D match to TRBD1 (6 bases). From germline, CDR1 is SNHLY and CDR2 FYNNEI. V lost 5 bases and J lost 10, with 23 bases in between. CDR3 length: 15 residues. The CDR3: CASSQRFYNRAGAFF. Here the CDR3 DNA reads TGTGCCAGCAGTCAACGTTTTTACAACAGGGCAGGAGCTTTCTTT.

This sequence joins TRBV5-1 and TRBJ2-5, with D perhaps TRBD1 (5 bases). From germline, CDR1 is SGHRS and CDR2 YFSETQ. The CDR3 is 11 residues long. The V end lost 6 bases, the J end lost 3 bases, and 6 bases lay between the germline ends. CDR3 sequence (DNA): TGCGCCAGCATAGGGGAAGAGACCCAGTACTTC. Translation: CASIGEETQYF.

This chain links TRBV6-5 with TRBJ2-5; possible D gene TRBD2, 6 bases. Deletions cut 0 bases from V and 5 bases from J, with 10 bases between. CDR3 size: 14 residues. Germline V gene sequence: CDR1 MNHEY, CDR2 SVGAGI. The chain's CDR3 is CASSYSRGPETQYF. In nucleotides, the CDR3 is TGTGCCAGCAGTTACTCGCGGGGACCCGAGACCCAGTACTTC.

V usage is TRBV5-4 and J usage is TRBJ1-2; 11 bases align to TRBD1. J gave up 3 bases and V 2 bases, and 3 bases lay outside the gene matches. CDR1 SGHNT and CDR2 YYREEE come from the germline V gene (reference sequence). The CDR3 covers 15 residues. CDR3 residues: CASSLGTGGDYGYTF. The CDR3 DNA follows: TGTGCCAGCAGCTTAGGGACAGGGGGTGACTATGGCTACACCTTC.

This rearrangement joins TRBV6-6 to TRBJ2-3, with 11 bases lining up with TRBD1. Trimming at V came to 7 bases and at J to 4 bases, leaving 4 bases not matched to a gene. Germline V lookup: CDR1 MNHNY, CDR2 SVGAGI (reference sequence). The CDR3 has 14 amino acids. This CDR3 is CASTPGQGADTQYF. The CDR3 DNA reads TGTGCCAGCACTCCGGGACAGGGGGCAGATACGCAGTATTTT.

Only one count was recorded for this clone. The CDR3 reads CASTLYSGGSSYNEQFF. In DNA, the CDR3 is TGTGCCAGCACCCTTTATTCGGGGGGCAGCTCCTACAATGAGCAGTTCTTC. This sequence joins TRBV3-1 (or the pseudogene TRBV3-2) and TRBJ2-1, with D perhaps matching TRBD2 (7 bases). Looked up from germline, CDR1 is LGHDT and CDR2 is YNNKEL (reference sequence). CDR3 length: 17 amino acids. V lost 7 bases and J lost 0, with 19 bases in between.

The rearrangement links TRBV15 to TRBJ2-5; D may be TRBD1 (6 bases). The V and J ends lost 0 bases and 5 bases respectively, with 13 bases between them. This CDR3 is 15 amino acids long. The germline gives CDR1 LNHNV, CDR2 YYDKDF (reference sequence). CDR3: CATSRDQGRPETQYF. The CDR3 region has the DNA TGTGCCACCAGCAGAGATCAGGGGCGTCCGGAGACCCAGTACTTC.

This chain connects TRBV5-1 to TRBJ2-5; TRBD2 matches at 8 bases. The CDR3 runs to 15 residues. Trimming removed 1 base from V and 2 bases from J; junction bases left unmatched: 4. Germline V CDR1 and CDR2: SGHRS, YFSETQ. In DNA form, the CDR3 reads TGCGCCAGCAGCTTGTTTACGGGGGGGCAAGAGACCCAGTACTTC. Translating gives CASSLFTGGQETQYF.